This T cell receptor beta chain is from a study of T cell changes during pregnancy in multiple sclerosis. Assay used: immunoSEQ multiplex PCR; TCRdb lists only in-frame clones, some missing. Of about 110,000 clones in the sample, 91% were seen once. Per the germline V gene, CDR1 is SNHLY and CDR2 is FYNNEI. The CDR3 runs to 12 residues. V was cut by 2 bases and J by 6 bases, with 5 bases left in between. The TCR sequence derives from a female donor with multiple sclerosis, enrolled in a pregnancy study. The genes are TRBV2 and TRBJ1-5; unclear D gene. The sequencing used peripheral blood, collected before pregnancy. CDR3 bases: TGTGCCAGCAGTGAAACGGTTCAGCCCCAGCATTTT. This sequence encodes CASSETVQPQHF.